A single sample gave rise to the 32 T cell receptor beta chains below, sequenced in a study of early T cells in non-severe SARS-CoV-2 infection. TCRdb passed the 5' RACE reads through MiXCR, listing each CDR3 protein once. The table shows about 35,000 distinct CDR3 sequences, with over 4.5% occurring only once. The sample taken for sequencing was whole blood. These receptors originate from an adult who was a healthcare worker with PCR-confirmed SARS-CoV-2 infection or an uninfected control (not recorded which).

The CDR3: CATGRDLQSTEAFF. The CDR3 DNA reads TGTGCCACGGGGCGGGACTTACAGAGCACTGAAGCTTTCTTT. The genes are TRBV6-1 and TRBJ1-1, with D possibly matching TRBD1 (5 bases). The germline CDR1 and CDR2 sequences are MNHNS and SASEGT. The CDR3 is made up of 14 amino acids. V gave up 10 bases and J gave up 4 bases, with 19 bases separating them.

This clonotype was counted ten times or more. The chain recombines TRBV11-2 with TRBJ2-5, with D perhaps TRBD2 (6 bases). From germline, CDR1 is SGHAT and CDR2 FQNNGV. The CDR3 runs 13 residues. Trimming left V 5 bases short and J 2 bases short, with 9 bases between. The CDR3 sequence: CASSRDLQETQYF. CDR3 nucleotide sequence: TGTGCCAGCAGCCGGGACTTACAAGAGACCCAGTACTTC.

By sample fraction, this clonotype is medium-sized. V and J are TRBV12-3 or TRBV12-4 and TRBJ2-7, with D possibly TRBD2 on 6 matching bases. CDR3 size: 11 residues. V lost 5 bases, J lost 7 bases, and 9 bases lay in between. The CDR3 reads CASSGAGEQYF. CDR3 DNA: TGTGCCAGCAGTGGGGCGGGGGAGCAGTACTTC.

The chain recombines TRBV20-1 with TRBJ2-7, with TRBD1 matching 9 bases. After removal of 4 bases from V and 2 bases from J, the junction contained 15 bases not matched to a gene. CDR3 length equals 17 residues. Germline CDR1 reads DFQATT; CDR2 reads SNEGSKA (reference sequence). This chain's CDR3 is CSAIPAVGDRDTYEQYF. CDR3 DNA: TGCAGTGCTATACCGGCCGTAGGGGACAGGGACACCTACGAGCAGTACTTC.

The table lists this clonotype with many counts. The V call is TRBV24-1, the J call TRBJ2-1, with TRBD1 matching 8 bases. J gave up 5 bases and V 5 bases, and 10 bases lay outside the gene matches. CDR3 length equals 16 residues. Germline V CDR1 and CDR2: KGHDR, SFDVKD. CDR3 region: CATSVTTGTGNNEQFF. CDR3 in DNA: TGTGCCACCAGTGTCACCACCGGGACAGGTAACAATGAGCAGTTCTTC.

As regards this clonotype: The junction and the germline gene differ at one end; a read error may be behind it. V usage is TRBV5-4 and J usage is TRBJ2-1, with 12 bases lining up with TRBD2. The CDR3 has 15 amino acids. Germline-derived CDR1 and CDR2 are SGHNT and YYREEE (reference sequence). CDR3: CASRDTSGRIDEQIF. The CDR3 bases are TGTGCCAGCAGGGATACTAGCGGGAGGATAGATGAGCAGATCTTC.

Here the CDR3 DNA reads TGTGCCAGCAGTTTACCCGGACTAGCGGAATACAAGTACTTC. This encodes CASSLPGLAEYKYF. This sequence joins TRBV28 and TRBJ2-5; 10 nucleotides line up with TRBD2. The V gene's germline CDR1 is MDHEN and CDR2 SYDVKM. The CDR3 is 14 residues long. With 2 bases clipped from V and 12 bases from J, the junction kept 9 bases outside the gene matches.

The chain uses TRBV7-8 and TRBJ2-3, with 10 positions matching TRBD2. The J segment lost 3 bases and the V segment lost 0 bases, leaving 12 bases of the junction unmatched. Germline CDR1 is SGHVS and CDR2 is FQNEAQ. The CDR3 contains 19 residues. CDR3 in DNA: TGTGCCAGCAGCTTAGCGCCTAGCGGGAGAGGGTGGTGGACAGATACGCAGTATTTT. Translating it yields CASSLAPSGRGWWTDTQYF.

The J gene is TRBJ2-7, the V gene TRBV29-1, with D possibly TRBD1 on 5 matching bases. V gave up 6 bases and J gave up 2 bases, with 11 bases separating them. The CDR3 covers 12 residues. Germline values: CDR1 SQVTM, CDR2 ANQGSEA. CDR3 sequence: CSVATGTYEQYF. CDR3 in DNA: TGCAGCGTGGCCACAGGTACCTACGAGCAGTACTTC.

In this sample, this clonotype turned up many times. The V gene is TRBV30, the J gene TRBJ2-1, with TRBD2 as a possible D gene (6 bases). The CDR3 is 15 amino acids. Trimming took 2 bases from V and 5 from J, leaving 16 bases between them. CDR1 is GTSNPN and CDR2 is SVGIG in the germline V gene (reference sequence). CDR3 nucleotide sequence: TGTGCCTGGAGTTCAACCCCTGGGAGGAACAATGAGCAGTTCTTC. It encodes CAWSSTPGRNNEQFF.

The rearrangement joins TRBV7-9 to TRBJ1-1, with 9 bases aligning to TRBD1. The germline V gene encodes CDR1 SEHNR and CDR2 FQNEAQ (reference sequence). The CDR3 has 14 amino acids. J gave up 7 bases and V 5 bases, and 8 bases lay outside the gene matches. The CDR3, as DNA: TGTGCCAGCAGCGTCCGGGACAGGGTTGATGAAGCTTTCTTT. It codes for CASSVRDRVDEAFF.

The sample holds many counts of this clonotype. The chain uses TRBV29-1 and TRBJ2-1, with TRBD2 as a possible D gene (5 bases). Trimming pared 6 bases from V and 5 bases from J, leaving 14 bases between. The CDR3 consists of 13 residues. CDR1 is SQVTM and CDR2 is ANQGSEA in the germline V gene. CDR3 DNA sequence: TGCAGCGTAAGACTAACTCTCAACAATGAGCAGTTCTTC. Its translation is CSVRLTLNNEQFF.

This clonotype came up many times. The genes are TRBV4-1 and TRBJ2-1; 10 bases line up with TRBD2. This CDR3 has 16 amino acids. J lost 0 bases, V lost 4 bases, and 3 bases had no gene match. Germline CDR1 MGHRA, CDR2 YSYEKL. In DNA, the CDR3 is TGCGCCAGCAGCCGAGGACTAGCGGACTCCTACAATGAGCAGTTCTTC. Residues: CASSRGLADSYNEQFF.

This clonotype turned up a few times. The gene calls are TRBV12-3 or TRBV12-4 and TRBJ2-5; no reliable D call. CDR3 length equals 12 residues. V lost 3 bases to trimming and J lost 5 bases, with 7 bases between them. The CDR3 loop is CASSLTWETQYF. The CDR3 DNA follows: TGTGCCAGCAGTTTGACTTGGGAGACCCAGTACTTC.

This clonotype was observed many times. This chain links TRBV14 with TRBJ2-4; 8 nucleotides match TRBD1. The CDR3 spans 17 residues. The V gene's germline CDR1 is SGHDN and CDR2 FVKESK. J lost 8 bases, V lost 2 bases, and 14 bases had no gene match. This CDR3 is CASSQRLGGQGIDIQYF. For the CDR3, the DNA is TGTGCCAGCAGCCAACGCCTAGGAGGACAGGGTATTGACATTCAGTACTTC.

This clonotype has just a few counts. The chain has TRBV6-1 and TRBJ2-7; 9 bases map to TRBD2. The CDR3 has 15 amino acids. Germline V CDR1 and CDR2: MNHNS, SASEGT. Losses at the gene ends were 4 bases for V and 4 bases for J; bases not matched to a gene: 8. The CDR3 coding sequence is TGTGCCAGCAGTGCCCGACTAGCGGCGAATTACGAGCAGTACTTC. Protein product: CASSARLAANYEQYF.

Ten or more counts support this clonotype. The CDR3 DNA sequence: TGCAGCGTTGATGGGACTAGCGGGAGGGCCGGGGCCTACGAGCAGTACTTC. It yields the protein CSVDGTSGRAGAYEQYF. The chain joins TRBV29-1 to TRBJ2-7, with 16 bases that match TRBD2. The germline gives CDR1 SQVTM, CDR2 ANQGSEA. The CDR3 length is 17 residues. Trimming cost V 3 bases and J 2 bases; bases outside gene matches: 7.

This clonotype was detected only a few times. The rearrangement links TRBV19 to TRBJ2-7; D remains ambiguous. Germline assignment: CDR1 LNHDA and CDR2 SQIVND (reference sequence). The CDR3 spans 14 residues. V was shortened by 7 bases and J by 4 bases, with 17 bases between the two germline ends. CDR3 DNA: TGTGCCAGTAACGCGCCGGCGTCTTCTTACGAGCAGTACTTC. Its translation is CASNAPASSYEQYF.

This clonotype was recorded many times. This chain links TRBV24-1 with TRBJ2-7; D tentatively reads TRBD1 or TRBD2 (5 bases each). CDR1 is KGHDR and CDR2 is SFDVKD in the germline V gene. CDR3 length: 12 residues. V gave up 10 bases and J gave up 3 bases, with 12 bases separating them. This CDR3 reads CATAGTDYEQYF. DNA for the CDR3: TGTGCCACTGCCGGGACGGACTACGAGCAGTACTTC.

This clonotype was detected many times. The chain couples TRBV6-2 or TRBV6-3 to TRBJ2-3; a weak D match, TRBD1 (5 bases). The CDR3 loop spans 14 amino acids. Germline values: CDR1 MNHEY, CDR2 SVGEGT. With 2 bases removed from V and 3 bases from J, the gap between germline ends came to 9 bases. The CDR3 reads CASSYLDKTDTQYF. CDR3 nucleotides: TGTGCCAGCAGTTACCTGGACAAAACAGATACGCAGTATTTT.

This clonotype has ten or more counts. This chain connects TRBV6-1 to TRBJ2-3; TRBD2 aligns across 8 bases. The CDR3 sequence is 17 residues long. In germline, CDR1 is MNHNS, CDR2 SASEGT. Trimming took 6 bases from V and 0 from J; bases not matched to a gene: 11. The CDR3 region has the DNA TGTGCCAGCAGCCGGACCTTTAGCGGGATGAGCACAGATACGCAGTATTTT. This codes for CASSRTFSGMSTDTQYF.

This clonotype was recorded many times. The V gene is TRBV7-6, the J gene TRBJ2-1; D gene uncertain. V lost 1 base and J lost 5, with 12 bases in between. The CDR3 contains 15 residues. The germline V gene has CDR1 SGHVS and CDR2 FNYEAQ. CDR3 loop: CASSLGGPAHNEQFF. In nucleotides, the CDR3 is TGTGCCAGCAGCTTAGGCGGACCTGCCCACAATGAGCAGTTCTTC.

The V and J genes are TRBV20-1 and TRBJ2-2; TRBD1 is a possible D gene (5 bases). V dropped 7 bases and J dropped 7 bases, with 16 bases sitting between them. The CDR3 totals 13 residues. From germline, CDR1 is DFQATT and CDR2 SNEGSKA (reference sequence). The CDR3 nucleotides read TGCAGTGTCAAGCCCACAGGATTCGGGGAGCTGTTTTTT. Translation: CSVKPTGFGELFF.

Many counts were recorded for this clonotype. This chain links TRBV7-2 with TRBJ2-2; TRBD2 agrees at 7 bases. The CDR3 spans 15 residues. Germline V gene data show CDR1 as SGHTA and CDR2 as FQGNSA. The trim removed 3 bases at V and 4 bases at J, leaving 5 bases unmatched. CDR3 sequence reads: CASSFRLAATGELFF. Here the CDR3 DNA reads TGTGCCAGCAGCTTCCGACTAGCAGCCACCGGGGAGCTGTTTTTT.

Only a few counts were recorded for this clonotype. The V call is TRBV6-5, the J call TRBJ2-7; D may be TRBD1 or TRBD2 (6 bases each). Trimming took 8 bases from V and 11 from J, leaving 25 bases between them. Germline CDR1 MNHEY, CDR2 SVGAGI. The CDR3 totals 14 residues. CDR3 in DNA: TGTGCCAGCTCCCAGGGGCGACCGCCGGGGGCGAAGTACTTC. It translates to CASSQGRPPGAKYF.

This clonotype was detected many times. The chain uses TRBV7-2 and TRBJ2-5; 11 nucleotides agree with TRBD2. Germline V gene data show CDR1 as SGHTA and CDR2 as FQGNSA. The CDR3 has 16 residues. The V segment lost 5 bases and the J segment 7 bases; nucleotides outside the gene matches: 12. The CDR3 here is CASSPLTSGMGSTQYF. The CDR3 coding sequence is TGTGCCAGCAGCCCCCTGACTAGCGGGATGGGATCGACCCAGTACTTC.

This clonotype has ten or more counts. CDR3 sequence reads: CASSYMGQGYEQYF. As DNA, the CDR3 is TGTGCCAGCAGTTACATGGGACAGGGGTACGAGCAGTACTTC. The rearrangement joins TRBV6-5 to TRBJ2-7, with 10 bases lining up with TRBD1. CDR3 length equals 14 residues. CDR1 and CDR2 (germline): MNHEY, SVGAGI. Trimming took 2 bases from V and 4 from J; bases not matched to a gene: 2.

At least ten counts were recorded for this clonotype. The chain combines TRBV11-2 with TRBJ2-7; D may be TRBD1 or TRBD2 (6 bases each). Per germline, CDR1 SGHAT and CDR2 FQNNGV. The CDR3 has 14 amino acids. V was pared by 3 bases and J by 5 bases, with 14 bases between. In DNA, the CDR3 is TGTGCCAGCAGCTTTAGTCCGGGGGCTCACGAGCAGTACTTC. Its translation is CASSFSPGAHEQYF.

This clonotype was observed at least ten times. The chain carries TRBV7-3 and TRBJ1-5; 7 bases fit TRBD1. The germline V gene has CDR1 SGHTA and CDR2 FQGTGA. There are 16 residues in the CDR3. Trimming took 5 bases from V and 7 from J; bases not matched to a gene: 14. CDR3 coding DNA: TGTGCCAGCAGCCCCCAGGGGGAAACCCGGGGCCAGCCCCAGCATTTT. This translates into CASSPQGETRGQPQHF. Using reference TRBV7-3 and TRBJ1-5 for the parts outside the CDR3, the full variable domain is GAGVSQTPSNKVTEKGKYVELRCDPISGHTALYWYRQSLGQGPEFLIYFQGTGAADDSGLPNDRFFAVRPEGSVSTLKIQRTERGDSAVYLCASSPQGETRGQPQHFGDGTRLSIL.

The table lists this clonotype with many counts. The chain employs TRBV19 and TRBJ2-2; D possibly matches TRBD1 or TRBD2 (5 bases each). The CDR3 is 18 residues long. Deletions cut 7 bases from V and 1 base from J, with 22 bases between. Germline CDR1 is LNHDA and CDR2 is SQIVND (reference sequence). CDR3 bases: TGTGCCAGTAAACCTCTGGGGGAACTGCCCTGGAACACCGGGGAGCTGTTTTTT. Translation gives CASKPLGELPWNTGELFF. The full variable domain, with the rest looked up from reference TRBV19 and TRBJ2-2, is DGGITQSPKYLFRKEGQNVTLSCEQNLNHDAMYWYRQDPGQGLRLIYYSQIVNDFQKGDIAEGYSVSREKKESFPLTVTSAQKNPTAFYLCASKPLGELPWNTGELFFGEGSRLTVL.

This chain links TRBV20-1 with TRBJ2-3; D gene unclear. V was shortened by 4 bases and J by 8 bases, with 7 bases between the two germline ends. The germline gives CDR1 DFQATT, CDR2 SNEGSKA (reference sequence). This CDR3 comprises 10 residues. Here the CDR3 DNA reads TGCAGTGCTAAGCTTGCTACGCAGTATTTT. This encodes CSAKLATQYF.

This clonotype was recorded many times. The CDR3: CASSNKPQGGGTGELFF. For the CDR3, the DNA is TGTGCCAGCAGCAATAAACCGCAGGGAGGTGGCACCGGGGAGCTGTTTTTT. The J gene is TRBJ2-2, the V gene TRBV11-2; perhaps TRBD2 as D (6 bases). The CDR3 loop spans 17 amino acids. Germline V gene data show CDR1 as SGHAT and CDR2 as FQNNGV. V was pared by 5 bases and J by 4 bases, with 20 bases between.